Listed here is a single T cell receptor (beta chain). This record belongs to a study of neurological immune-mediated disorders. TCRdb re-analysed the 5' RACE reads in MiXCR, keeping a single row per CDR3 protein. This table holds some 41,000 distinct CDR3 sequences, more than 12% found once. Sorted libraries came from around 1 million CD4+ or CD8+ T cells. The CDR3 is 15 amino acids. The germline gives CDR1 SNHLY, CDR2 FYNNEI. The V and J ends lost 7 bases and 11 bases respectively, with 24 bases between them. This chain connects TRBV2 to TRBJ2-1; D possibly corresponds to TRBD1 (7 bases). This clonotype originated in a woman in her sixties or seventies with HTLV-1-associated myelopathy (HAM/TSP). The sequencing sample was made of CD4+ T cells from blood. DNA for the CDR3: TGTGCCAGCACATCCCTGGAGGGGGCGGTGAATAAGCAGTTCTTC. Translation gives CASTSLEGAVNKQFF.